This T cell receptor (beta chain) was identified in a study of identifying expanded T cells in peripheral blood. General study results and limits: Differentially abundant clones: approximately 1.3 between replicates, 15 to 17 at two to three weeks, under 25 at four.

TCRdb's copy holds only in-frame clones and misses some; the assay was immunoSEQ multiplex PCR. The repertoire holds about 110,000 clones, with about 88% as singletons. CDR3 size: 15 residues. J was trimmed by 2 bases and V by 4 bases; bases with no gene match: 4. The V gene's germline CDR1 is KGHSH and CDR2 LQKENI. Worth noting for this clone: Its antigen is not known.

The specimen sequenced was blood. The rearrangement uses TRBV18 and TRBJ1-4, with TRBD1 matching over 7 bases. This receptor was taken from a person aged 18 to 75 in good health. The CDR3 nucleotides read TGTGCCAGCTCACTAAACAGGGGTACTAATGAAAAACTGTTTTTT. Protein sequence: CASSLNRGTNEKLFF.